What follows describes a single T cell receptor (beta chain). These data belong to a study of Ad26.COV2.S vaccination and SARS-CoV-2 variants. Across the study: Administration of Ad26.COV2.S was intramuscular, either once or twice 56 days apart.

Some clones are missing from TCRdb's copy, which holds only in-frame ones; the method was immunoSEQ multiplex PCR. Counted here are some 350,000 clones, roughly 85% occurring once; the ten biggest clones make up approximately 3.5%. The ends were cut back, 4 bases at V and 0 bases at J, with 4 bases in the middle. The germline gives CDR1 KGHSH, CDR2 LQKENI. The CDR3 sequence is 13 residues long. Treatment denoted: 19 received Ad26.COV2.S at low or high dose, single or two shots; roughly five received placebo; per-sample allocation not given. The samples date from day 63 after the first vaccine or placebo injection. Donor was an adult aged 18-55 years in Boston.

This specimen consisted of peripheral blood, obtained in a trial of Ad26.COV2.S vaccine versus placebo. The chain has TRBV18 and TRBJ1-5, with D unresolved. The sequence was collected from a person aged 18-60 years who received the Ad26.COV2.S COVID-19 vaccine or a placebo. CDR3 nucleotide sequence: TGTGCCAGCTCACGGGATAGCAATCAGCCCCAGCATTTT. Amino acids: CASSRDSNQPQHF.